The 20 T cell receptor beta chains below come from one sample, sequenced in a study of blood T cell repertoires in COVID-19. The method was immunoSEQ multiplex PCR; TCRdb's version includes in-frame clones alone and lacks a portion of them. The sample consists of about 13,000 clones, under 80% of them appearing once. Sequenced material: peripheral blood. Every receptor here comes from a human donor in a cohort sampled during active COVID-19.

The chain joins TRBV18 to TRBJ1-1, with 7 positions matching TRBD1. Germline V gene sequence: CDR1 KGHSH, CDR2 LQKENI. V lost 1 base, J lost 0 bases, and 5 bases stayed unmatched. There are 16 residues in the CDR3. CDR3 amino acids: CASSPLSTGMNTEAFF. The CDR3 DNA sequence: TGTGCCAGCTCACCACTATCGACAGGGATGAACACTGAAGCTTTCTTT. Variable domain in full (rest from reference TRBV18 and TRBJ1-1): NAGVMQNPRHLVRRRGQEARLRCSPMKGHSHVYWYRQLPEEGLKFMVYLQKENIIDESGMPKERFSAEFPKEGPSILRIQQVVRGDSAAYFCASSPLSTGMNTEAFFGQGTRLTVV.

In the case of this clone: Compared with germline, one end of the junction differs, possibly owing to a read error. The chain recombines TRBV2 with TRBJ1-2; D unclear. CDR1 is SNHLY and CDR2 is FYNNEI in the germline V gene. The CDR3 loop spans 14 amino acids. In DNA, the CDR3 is TGTGCCAGCAGGGAAGGGAGATCCCGGAGTGGCTACACCTTC. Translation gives CASREGRSRSGYTF.

CDR3 protein: CASSFGGGGTEAFF. In DNA, the CDR3 is TGTGCCAGCAGCTTCGGGGGCGGGGGCACTGAAGCTTTCTTT. The genes are TRBV7-2 and TRBJ1-1, with D tentatively TRBD1 (6 bases). V was cut by 3 bases and J by 4 bases, with 12 bases left in between. Germline CDR1 is SGHTA and CDR2 is FQGNSA. The CDR3 has 14 amino acids. Supplemented by reference TRBV7-2 and TRBJ1-1, the full variable domain reads GAGVSQSPSNKVTEKGKDVELRCDPISGHTALYWYRQSLGQGLEFLIYFQGNSAPDKSGLPSDRFSAERTGGSVSTLTIQRTQQEDSAVYLCASSFGGGGTEAFFGQGTRLTVV.

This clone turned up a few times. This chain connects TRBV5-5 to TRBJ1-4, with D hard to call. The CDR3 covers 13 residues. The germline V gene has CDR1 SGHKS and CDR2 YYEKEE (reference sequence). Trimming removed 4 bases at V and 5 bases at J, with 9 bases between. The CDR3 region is CASSPALNEKLFF. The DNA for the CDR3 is TGTGCCAGCAGCCCCGCTCTAAATGAAAAACTGTTTTTT.

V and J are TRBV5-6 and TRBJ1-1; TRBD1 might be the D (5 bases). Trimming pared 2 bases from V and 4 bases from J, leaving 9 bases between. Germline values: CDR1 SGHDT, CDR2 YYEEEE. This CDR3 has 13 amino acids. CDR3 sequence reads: CASSFPGGTEAFF. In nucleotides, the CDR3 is TGTGCCAGCAGCTTTCCGGGGGGCACTGAAGCTTTCTTT.

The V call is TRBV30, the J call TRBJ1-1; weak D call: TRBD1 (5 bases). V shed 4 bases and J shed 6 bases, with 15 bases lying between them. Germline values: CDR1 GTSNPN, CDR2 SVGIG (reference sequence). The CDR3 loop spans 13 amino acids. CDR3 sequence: CAWKTGDAAEAFF. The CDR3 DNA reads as TGTGCCTGGAAGACGGGGGATGCGGCTGAAGCTTTCTTT.

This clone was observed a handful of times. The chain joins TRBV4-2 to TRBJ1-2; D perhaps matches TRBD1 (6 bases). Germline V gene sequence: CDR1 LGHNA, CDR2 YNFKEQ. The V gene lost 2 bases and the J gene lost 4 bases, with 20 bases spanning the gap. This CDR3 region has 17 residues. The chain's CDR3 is CASSQRQGQPQPYGYTF. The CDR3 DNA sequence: TGTGCCAGCAGCCAACGGCAAGGACAGCCTCAACCCTATGGCTACACCTTC.

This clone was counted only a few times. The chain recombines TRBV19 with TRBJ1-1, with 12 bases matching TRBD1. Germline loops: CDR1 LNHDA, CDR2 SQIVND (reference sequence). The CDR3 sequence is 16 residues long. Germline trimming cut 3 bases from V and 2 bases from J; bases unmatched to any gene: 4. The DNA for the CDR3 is TGTGCCAGTAGTATTGGGACAGGGGGCGTCAACACTGAAGCTTTCTTT. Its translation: CASSIGTGGVNTEAFF.

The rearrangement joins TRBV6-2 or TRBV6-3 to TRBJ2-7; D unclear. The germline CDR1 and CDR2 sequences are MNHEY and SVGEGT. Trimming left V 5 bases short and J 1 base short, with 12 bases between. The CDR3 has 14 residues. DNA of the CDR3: TGTGCCAGCAGTAAATATGGCGGTTCCTACGAGCAGTACTTC. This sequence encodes CASSKYGGSYEQYF.

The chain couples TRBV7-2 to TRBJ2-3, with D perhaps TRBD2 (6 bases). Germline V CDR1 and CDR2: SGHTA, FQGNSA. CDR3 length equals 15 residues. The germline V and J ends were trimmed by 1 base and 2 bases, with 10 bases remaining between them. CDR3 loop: CASSLGTTNTDTQYF. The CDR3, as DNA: TGTGCCAGCAGCTTAGGGACTACAAACACAGATACGCAGTATTTT.

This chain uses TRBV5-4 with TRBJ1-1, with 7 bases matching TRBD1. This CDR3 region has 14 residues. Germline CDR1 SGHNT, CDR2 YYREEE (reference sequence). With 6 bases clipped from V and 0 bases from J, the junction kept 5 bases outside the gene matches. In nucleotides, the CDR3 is TGTGCCAGCACCCCGGACAGGTTGAACACTGAAGCTTTCTTT. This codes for CASTPDRLNTEAFF. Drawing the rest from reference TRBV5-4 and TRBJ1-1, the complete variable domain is ETGVTQSPTHLIKTRGQQVTLRCSSQSGHNTVSWYQQALGQGPQFIFQYYREEENGRGNFPPRFSGLQFPNYSSELNVNALELDDSALYLCASTPDRLNTEAFFGQGTRLTVV.

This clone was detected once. The CDR3 DNA reads as TGTGCCAGTAGTATAATGGCAGGGGTGAACACTGAAGCTTTCTTT. Protein product: CASSIMAGVNTEAFF. V gene TRBV19 combines with J gene TRBJ1-1; the D gene is possibly TRBD1 (6 bases). Germline CDR1 and CDR2: LNHDA and SQIVND (reference sequence). The CDR3 totals 15 residues. V lost 2 bases to trimming and J lost 0 bases, with 10 bases between them.

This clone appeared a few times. The CDR3 DNA follows: TGTGCCAGCAGTCCCCGACGGGACAGGGGGCGTGGAAACACCATATATTTT. It encodes CASSPRRDRGRGNTIYF. The chain joins TRBV6-6 to TRBJ1-3; the match to TRBD1 covers 12 bases. The V and J ends lost 5 bases and 3 bases, in that order; junction bases with no gene match: 8. Germline values: CDR1 MNHNY, CDR2 SVGAGI (reference sequence). This CDR3 contains 17 residues.

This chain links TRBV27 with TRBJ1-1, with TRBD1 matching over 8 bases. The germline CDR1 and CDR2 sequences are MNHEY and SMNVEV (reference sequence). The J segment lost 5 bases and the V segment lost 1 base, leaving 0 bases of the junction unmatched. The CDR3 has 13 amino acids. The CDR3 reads CASSLYRGTEAFF. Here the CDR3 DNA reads TGTGCCAGCAGTTTATACAGGGGGACTGAAGCTTTCTTT.

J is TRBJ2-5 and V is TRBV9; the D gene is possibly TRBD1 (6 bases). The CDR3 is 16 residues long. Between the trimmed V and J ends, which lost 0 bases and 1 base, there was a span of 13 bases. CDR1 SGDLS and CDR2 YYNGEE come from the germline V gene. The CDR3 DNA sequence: TGTGCCAGCAGCGTAGCTAGGGGGACCTTCCAAGAGACCCAGTACTTC. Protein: CASSVARGTFQETQYF.

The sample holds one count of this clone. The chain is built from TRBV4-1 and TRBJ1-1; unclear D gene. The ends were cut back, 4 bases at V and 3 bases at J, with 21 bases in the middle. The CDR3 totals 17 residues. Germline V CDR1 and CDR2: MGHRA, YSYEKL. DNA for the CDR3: TGCGCCAGCAGCCCCGGAGGCCTCCGTTCTCGTGACACTGAAGCTTTCTTT. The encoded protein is CASSPGGLRSRDTEAFF.

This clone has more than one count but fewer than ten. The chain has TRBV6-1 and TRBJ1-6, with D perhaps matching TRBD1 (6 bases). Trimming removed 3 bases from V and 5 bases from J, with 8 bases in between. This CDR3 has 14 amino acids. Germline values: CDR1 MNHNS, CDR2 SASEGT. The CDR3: CASSDPGDNSPLHF. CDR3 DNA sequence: TGTGCCAGCAGTGATCCAGGGGATAATTCACCCCTCCACTTT.

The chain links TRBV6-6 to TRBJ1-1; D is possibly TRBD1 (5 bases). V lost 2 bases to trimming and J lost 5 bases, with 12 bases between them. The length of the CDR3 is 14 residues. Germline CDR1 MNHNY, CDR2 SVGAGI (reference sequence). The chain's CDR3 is CASSYQGGGTEAFF. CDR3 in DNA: TGTGCCAGCAGTTACCAGGGTGGGGGGACTGAAGCTTTCTTT.

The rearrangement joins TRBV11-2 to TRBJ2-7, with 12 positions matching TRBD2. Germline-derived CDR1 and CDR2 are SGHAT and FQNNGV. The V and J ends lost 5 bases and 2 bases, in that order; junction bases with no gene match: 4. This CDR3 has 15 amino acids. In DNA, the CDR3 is TGTGCCAGCAGCCCGAGACTAGCGGGGGCCTACGAGCAGTACTTC. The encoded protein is CASSPRLAGAYEQYF. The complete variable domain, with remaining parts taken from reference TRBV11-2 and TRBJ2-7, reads EAGVAQSPRYKIIEKRQSVAFWCNPISGHATLYWYQQILGQGPKLLIQFQNNGVVDDSQLPKDRFSAERLKGVDSTLKIQPAKLEDSAVYLCASSPRLAGAYEQYFGPGTRLTVT.

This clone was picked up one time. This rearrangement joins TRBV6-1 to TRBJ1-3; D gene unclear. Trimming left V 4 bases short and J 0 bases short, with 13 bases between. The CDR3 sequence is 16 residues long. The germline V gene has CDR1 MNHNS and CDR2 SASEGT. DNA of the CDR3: TGTGCCAGCAGTGTCCTTTACCTAAGCTCTGGAAACACCATATATTTT. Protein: CASSVLYLSSGNTIYF.